The 3 T cell receptor beta chains listed next were all sequenced from one sample in a study of T cell changes during pregnancy in multiple sclerosis. Sequencing used immunoSEQ multiplex PCR; TCRdb keeps in-frame clones, though not all of them. The repertoire holds under 55,000 clones, approximately 90% seen once, with 1.9% in the top ten. The specimen comprised peripheral blood, sampled in the first trimester of pregnancy. The receptors originated from a female donor with multiple sclerosis, enrolled in a pregnancy study.

By frequency in the sample, this clone is medium-sized. The chain combines TRBV4-1 with TRBJ2-7, with 10 nucleotides matching TRBD2. Germline CDR1 is MGHRA and CDR2 is YSYEKL. V dropped 3 bases and J dropped 4; count of bases not matched to a gene: 6. The CDR3 runs 15 residues. The CDR3 DNA is TGCGCCAGCAGCCAGATTAGCGGGGGGTGGTACGAGCAGTACTTC. Protein product: CASSQISGGWYEQYF.

The rearrangement links TRBV7-2 to TRBJ2-1; 7 bases line up with TRBD2. V lost 2 bases, J lost 1 base, and 2 bases stayed unmatched. The V gene's germline CDR1 is SGHTA and CDR2 FQGNSA. This CDR3 comprises 15 residues. The CDR3 here is CASSLLGGSYNEQFF. Written as DNA, the CDR3 is TGTGCCAGCAGCTTACTGGGGGGGTCCTACAATGAGCAGTTCTTC.

The table lists this clone with a count of one. This chain uses TRBV11-1 with TRBJ1-1, with a tentative D call TRBD1 (5 bases). The CDR3 totals 18 residues. V shed 4 bases and J shed 0 bases, with 21 bases lying between them. CDR1 is SGHAT and CDR2 is FQDESV in the germline V gene (reference sequence). The CDR3 spells CASSSSQAGPLMNTEAFF. The CDR3 DNA sequence: TGTGCCAGCAGCTCTTCCCAGGCGGGACCGCTTATGAACACTGAAGCTTTCTTT. The full variable domain, its missing parts supplied by reference TRBV11-1 and TRBJ1-1, is EAEVAQSPRYKITEKSQAVAFWCDPISGHATLYWYRQILGQGPELLVQFQDESVVDDSQLPKDRFSAERLKGVDSTLKIQPAELGDSAMYLCASSSSQAGPLMNTEAFFGQGTRLTVV.